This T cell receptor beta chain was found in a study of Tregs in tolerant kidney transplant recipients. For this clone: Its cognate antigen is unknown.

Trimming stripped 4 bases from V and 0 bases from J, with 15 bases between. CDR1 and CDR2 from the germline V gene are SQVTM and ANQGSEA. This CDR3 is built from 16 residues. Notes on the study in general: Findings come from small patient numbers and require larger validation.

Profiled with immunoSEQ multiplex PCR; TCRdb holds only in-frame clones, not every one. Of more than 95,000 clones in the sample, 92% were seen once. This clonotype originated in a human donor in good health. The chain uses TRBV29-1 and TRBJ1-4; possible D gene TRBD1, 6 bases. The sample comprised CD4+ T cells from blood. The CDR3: CSVGGGPGATNEKLFF. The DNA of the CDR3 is TGCAGCGTTGGCGGGGGCCCCGGCGCAACTAATGAAAAACTGTTTTTT.